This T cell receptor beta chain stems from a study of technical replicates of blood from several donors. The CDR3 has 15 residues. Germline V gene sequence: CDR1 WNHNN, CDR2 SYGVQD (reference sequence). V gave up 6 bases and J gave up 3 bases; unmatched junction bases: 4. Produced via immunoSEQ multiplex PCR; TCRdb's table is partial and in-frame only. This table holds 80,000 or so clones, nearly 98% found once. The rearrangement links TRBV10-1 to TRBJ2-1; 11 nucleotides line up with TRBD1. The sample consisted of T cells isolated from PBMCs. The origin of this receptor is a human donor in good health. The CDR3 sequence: CASSMGTGGYNEQFF. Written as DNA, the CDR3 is TGCGCCAGCAGCATGGGGACAGGGGGCTACAATGAGCAGTTCTTC.